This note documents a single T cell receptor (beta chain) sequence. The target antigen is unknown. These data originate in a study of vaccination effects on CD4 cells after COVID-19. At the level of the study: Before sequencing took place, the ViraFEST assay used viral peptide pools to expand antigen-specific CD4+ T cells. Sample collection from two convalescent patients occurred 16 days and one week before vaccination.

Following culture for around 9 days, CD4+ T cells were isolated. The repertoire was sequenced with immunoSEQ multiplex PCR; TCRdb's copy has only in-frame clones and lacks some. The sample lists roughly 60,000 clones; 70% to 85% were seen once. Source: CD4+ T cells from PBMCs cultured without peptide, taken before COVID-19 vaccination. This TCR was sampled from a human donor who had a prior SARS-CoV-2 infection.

The DNA of the CDR3 is TGTGCCAGCAGCTTTAGATGGGCTGGAATAAACACCGGGGAGCTGTTTTTT. Translating gives CASSFRWAGINTGELFF. This chain uses TRBV7-2 with TRBJ2-2; no definite D call. The germline V and J ends were trimmed by 3 bases and 2 bases, with 16 bases remaining between them. The CDR3 sequence is 17 residues long. Germline CDR1 reads SGHTA; CDR2 reads FQGNSA.